Sequencing of this TCR beta chain was carried out in a study of blood T cell repertoires in COVID-19. In the study overall: Some COVID-19 samples were acute and others convalescent; all came from the United States, Italy and Spain. PBMCs, B-cell-depleted T cells, or T cells were the source of the cDNA or gDNA that made up the material.

TCRdb's table, derived via immunoSEQ multiplex PCR, lists solely in-frame clones and lacks some. The sample records about 74,000 clones, more than 90% being singletons. The germline V gene has CDR1 MNHNS and CDR2 SASEGT. V was pared by 2 bases and J by 3 bases, with 14 bases of the junction left unmatched. The CDR3 totals 18 residues. This clone was found once. The rearrangement joins TRBV6-1 to TRBJ1-1; 8 bases align to TRBD1. This receptor was taken from a human donor in a cohort sampled during active COVID-19. Sequenced material: peripheral blood. In DNA form, the CDR3 reads TGTGCCAGCAGTGAATACTGGGCAGGGGGCGAGGGAGACACTGAAGCTTTCTTT. Translated: CASSEYWAGGEGDTEAFF.